The clone carrying this T cell receptor (beta chain) was seen more than once but under ten times. Researchers took RNA transcripts and amplified TCR beta CDR3 regions from them. In the first round, RT-PCR was carried out with HTBI primers, and a multiplex PCR formed the second round. TCRdb reprocessed the multiplex PCR reads with MiXCR, giving one entry per CDR3 protein. The profile shows about 370,000 distinct CDR3 sequences, about a sixth of them singletons. The entry originates in a study of Graves' ophthalmopathy and Graves' hyperthyroidism. In this cohort, patients with other autoimmune diseases, uncontrolled infections, pregnancy or lactation were excluded. This receptor was taken from an adult woman with stable Graves' hyperthyroidism. The specimen sequenced was peripheral blood.

This CDR3 reads CASSSSGLAGPYEQYF. The CDR3 DNA reads TGTGCCAGCAGCTCAAGTGGGCTAGCGGGCCCCTACGAGCAGTACTTC. V usage is TRBV11-2 and J usage is TRBJ2-7; TRBD2 matches 8 bases. J lost 2 bases, V lost 4 bases, and 10 bases had no gene match. Germline CDR1 SGHAT, CDR2 FQNNGV. The CDR3 extends over 16 amino acids.